Following are 13 T cell receptor beta chains from one sample sequenced in a study of T-cell memory formation after mild COVID-19. MiXCR was run by TCRdb on the 5' RACE reads, yielding one entry per CDR3 protein. Of about 350,000 distinct CDR3 sequences in the sample, about an eighth were seen once. Sequenced input: PBMCs or a T cell subset sorted from them (not recorded which). The receptors originated from a man younger than 30 who had mild COVID-19 (a few samples of this study predate the infection). Cell type and time point are not known.

CDR3 sequence: CASSEQGARGSYNSPLHF. The DNA for the CDR3 is TGTGCCAGCAGTGAACAGGGGGCGAGGGGCTCCTATAATTCACCCCTCCACTTT. The gene calls are TRBV6-2 or TRBV6-3 and TRBJ1-6; 9 nucleotides line up with TRBD1. This CDR3 is 18 amino acids long. V was clipped by 5 bases and J by 0 bases; unmatched bases: 8. Germline CDR1 reads MNHEY; CDR2 reads SVGEGT.

In its sample, this clonotype was seen many times. V and J are TRBV5-8 and TRBJ2-5, with TRBD2 matching over 11 bases. This CDR3 region has 15 residues. CDR1 is SGHTS and CDR2 is YDEGEE in the germline V gene. The ends lost 4 bases at V and 4 bases at J; junction bases unmatched: 6. This CDR3 reads CASSDSGGAGETQYF. DNA for the CDR3: TGTGCCAGCAGCGATAGCGGGGGGGCCGGAGAGACCCAGTACTTC.

The chain has TRBV12-3 or TRBV12-4 and TRBJ2-7; D perhaps matches TRBD1 (5 bases). The CDR3 is 11 amino acids. V lost 5 bases and J lost 6, with 8 bases in between. CDR3 in DNA: TGTGCCAGCAGTGCAGGGTTCGAGCAGTACGTC. Protein: CASSAGFEQYV.

The chain recombines TRBV10-3 with TRBJ1-2; no reliable D call. Germline lookup yields CDR1 ENHRY and CDR2 SYGVKD. Trimming shortened V by 8 bases and J by 4 bases, and 8 bases separated the two germline ends. The CDR3 totals 11 residues. CDR3 nucleotide sequence: TGTGCCATCGGAGGGTTCTATGGCTACACCTTC. Amino acid sequence: CAIGGFYGYTF.

This clonotype showed up many times. The chain carries TRBV2 and TRBJ2-2; D remains unclear. The CDR3 has 13 amino acids. Germline CDR1 and CDR2: SNHLY and FYNNEI. V shed 6 bases and J shed 5 bases, with 10 bases lying between them. This CDR3 is CASSGSQTGELFF. The DNA of the CDR3 is TGTGCCAGCAGCGGCAGTCAAACCGGGGAGCTGTTTTTT.

V is TRBV20-1 and J is TRBJ2-3, with 8 bases fitting TRBD2. The CDR3 is 15 amino acids. Looked up from germline, CDR1 is DFQATT and CDR2 is SNEGSKA (reference sequence). The CDR3, as DNA: TGCAGGAGCACTAGCGGAATATCTAGCACAGATACGCAGTATTTT. Translating gives CRSTSGISSTDTQYF.

The chain joins TRBV9 to TRBJ2-4; no firm D call. Germline values: CDR1 SGDLS, CDR2 YYNGEE. There are 14 residues in the CDR3. Trimming removed 3 bases at V and 0 bases at J, with 7 bases between. CDR3 sequence (DNA): TGTGCCAGCAGCGACAGCAGAGCCAAAAACATTCAGTACTTC. Residues: CASSDSRAKNIQYF. The whole variable domain, remainder taken from reference TRBV9 and TRBJ2-4, is DSGVTQTPKHLITATGQRVTLRCSPRSGDLSVYWYQQSLDQGLQFLIQYYNGEERAKGNILERFSAQQFPDLHSELNLSSLELGDSALYFCASSDSRAKNIQYFGAGTRLSVL.

The chain has TRBV12-3 or TRBV12-4 and TRBJ1-1; D unresolved. CDR3 length: 13 amino acids. Trimming took off 2 bases at V and 4 bases at J, with 8 bases between the two ends. CDR3 in DNA: TGTGCCAGCAGTTTAACTGGGCGCACTGAAGCTTTCTTT. Translating gives CASSLTGRTEAFF.

This clonotype was recorded at least ten times. The chain recombines TRBV4-1 with TRBJ2-7, with 7 bases lining up with TRBD1. Germline V CDR1 and CDR2: MGHRA, YSYEKL. The junction had 11 bases not matched to a gene; V was cut back by 3 bases and J by 6 bases. The CDR3 has 15 residues. CDR3 nucleotides: TGCGCCAGCAGCCAGCGTGGGACAGAGACAGGCGAGCAGTACTTC. It codes for CASSQRGTETGEQYF.

This clonotype turned up a few times. CDR3 sequence reads: CASSVASRGYNEQFF. The DNA of the CDR3 is TGTGCCAGCAGCGTAGCTTCCCGGGGGTACAATGAGCAGTTCTTC. The chain joins TRBV9 to TRBJ2-1; weak D call: TRBD2 (6 bases). CDR3 length: 15 residues. Trimming cost V 0 bases and J 4 bases, with 11 bases left between them. In germline, CDR1 is SGDLS, CDR2 YYNGEE.

V and J are TRBV7-2 and TRBJ1-1; D is perhaps TRBD1 (5 bases). Germline V gene lookup returns CDR1 SGHTA and CDR2 FQGNSA. The V and J ends lost 1 base and 5 bases respectively, with 11 bases between them. CDR3 size: 14 residues. Written as DNA, the CDR3 is TGTGCCAGCAGCTTAGTCAGGGAAGGGACTGAAGCTTTCTTT. This translates into CASSLVREGTEAFF.

This clonotype showed up just a few times. The gene calls are TRBV10-3 and TRBJ2-5; D call uncertain. The CDR3 sequence is 14 residues long. V gave up 0 bases and J gave up 2 bases, with 7 bases separating them. The germline V gene has CDR1 ENHRY and CDR2 SYGVKD. This CDR3 is CAISESTAQETQYF. In nucleotides, the CDR3 is TGTGCCATCAGTGAGTCGACCGCACAAGAGACCCAGTACTTC.

This clonotype was counted only a few times. The gene calls are TRBV7-9 and TRBJ1-5, with D possibly matching TRBD1 (6 bases). CDR1 SEHNR and CDR2 FQNEAQ come from the germline V gene (reference sequence). CDR3 size: 14 residues. Between the trimmed V and J ends, which lost 5 bases and 5 bases, there was a span of 13 bases. Here the CDR3 DNA reads TGTGCCAGCAGCCCCCAGGCAGGGGATCAGCCCCAGCATTTT. This translates into CASSPQAGDQPQHF.